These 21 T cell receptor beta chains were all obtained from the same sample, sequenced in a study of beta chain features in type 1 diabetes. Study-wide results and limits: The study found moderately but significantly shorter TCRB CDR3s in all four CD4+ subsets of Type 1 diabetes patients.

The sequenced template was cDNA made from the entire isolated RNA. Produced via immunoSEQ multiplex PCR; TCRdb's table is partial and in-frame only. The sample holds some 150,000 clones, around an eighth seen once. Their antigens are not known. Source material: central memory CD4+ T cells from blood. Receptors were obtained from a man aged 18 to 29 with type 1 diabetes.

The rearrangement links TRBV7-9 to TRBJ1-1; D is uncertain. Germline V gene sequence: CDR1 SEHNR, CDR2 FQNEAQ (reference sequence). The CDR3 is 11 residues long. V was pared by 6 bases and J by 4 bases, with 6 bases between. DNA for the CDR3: TGTGCCAGCAGAGGAGGCACTGAAGCTTTCTTT. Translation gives CASRGGTEAFF.

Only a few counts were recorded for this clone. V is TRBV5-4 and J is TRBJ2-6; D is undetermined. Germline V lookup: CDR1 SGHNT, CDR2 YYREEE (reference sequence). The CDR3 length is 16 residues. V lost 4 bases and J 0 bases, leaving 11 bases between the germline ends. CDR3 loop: CASSTGLGSGANVLTF. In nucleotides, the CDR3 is TGTGCCAGCAGCACCGGTCTAGGCTCTGGGGCCAACGTCCTGACTTTC.

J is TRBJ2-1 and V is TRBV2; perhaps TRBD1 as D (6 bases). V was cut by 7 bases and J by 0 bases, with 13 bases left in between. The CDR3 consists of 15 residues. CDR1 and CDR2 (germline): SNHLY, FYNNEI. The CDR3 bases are TGTGCCAGCAACCGACAGGAAAGCTCCTACAATGAGCAGTTCTTC. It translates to CASNRQESSYNEQFF.

The CDR3, as DNA: TGTGCCAGCAGCTTAGTTGAACCTAGACCTACCGATTATACGCAGTATTTT. Protein sequence: CASSLVEPRPTDYTQYF. The V gene is TRBV7-4, the J gene TRBJ2-3, with D unresolved. Germline V gene sequence: CDR1 SGHVT, CDR2 SQSDAQ. Trimming left V 1 base short and J 7 bases short, with 21 bases between. The CDR3 contains 17 residues.

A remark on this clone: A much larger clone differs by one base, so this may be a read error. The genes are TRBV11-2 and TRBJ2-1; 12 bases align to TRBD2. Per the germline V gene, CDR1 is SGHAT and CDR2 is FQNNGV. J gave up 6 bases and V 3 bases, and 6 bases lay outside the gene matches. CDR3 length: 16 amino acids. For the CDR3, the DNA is TGTGCCAGCAGCTTTTCTCTAGCGGGGGGGTGCAATGAGCAGTTCTTC. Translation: CASSFSLAGGCNEQFF.

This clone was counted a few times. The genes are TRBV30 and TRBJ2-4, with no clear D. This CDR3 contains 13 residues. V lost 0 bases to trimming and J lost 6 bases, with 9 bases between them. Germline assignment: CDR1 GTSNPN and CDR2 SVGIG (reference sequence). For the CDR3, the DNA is TGTGCCTGGAGTGTAAAACCGACAAACATTCAGTACTTC. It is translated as CAWSVKPTNIQYF.

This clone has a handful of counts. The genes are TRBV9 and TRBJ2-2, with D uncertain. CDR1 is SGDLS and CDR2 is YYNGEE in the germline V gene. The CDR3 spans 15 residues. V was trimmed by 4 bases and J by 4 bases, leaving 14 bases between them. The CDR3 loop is CASSPISSVTGELFF. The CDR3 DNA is TGTGCCAGCAGCCCTATATCGAGTGTCACCGGGGAGCTGTTTTTT.

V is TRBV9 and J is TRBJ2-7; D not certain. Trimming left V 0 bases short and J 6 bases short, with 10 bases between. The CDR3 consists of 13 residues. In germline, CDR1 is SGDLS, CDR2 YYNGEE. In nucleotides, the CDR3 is TGTGCCAGCAGCGTAGCCGTACTCGGCGAGCAGTACTTC. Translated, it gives CASSVAVLGEQYF.

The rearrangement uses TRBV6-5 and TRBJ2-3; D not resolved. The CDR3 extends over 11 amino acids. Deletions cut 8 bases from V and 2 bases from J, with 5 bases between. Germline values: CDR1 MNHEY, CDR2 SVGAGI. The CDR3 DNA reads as TGTGCCAGCGGCACCACAGATACGCAGTATTTT. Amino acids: CASGTTDTQYF.

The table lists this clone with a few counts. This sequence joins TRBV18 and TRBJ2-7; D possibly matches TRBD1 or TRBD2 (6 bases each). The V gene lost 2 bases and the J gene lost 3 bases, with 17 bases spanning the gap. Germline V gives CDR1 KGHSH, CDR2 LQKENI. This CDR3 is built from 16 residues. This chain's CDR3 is CASSPGGRQSDYEQYF. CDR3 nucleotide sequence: TGTGCCAGCTCACCAGGGGGGCGGCAGTCCGACTACGAGCAGTACTTC.

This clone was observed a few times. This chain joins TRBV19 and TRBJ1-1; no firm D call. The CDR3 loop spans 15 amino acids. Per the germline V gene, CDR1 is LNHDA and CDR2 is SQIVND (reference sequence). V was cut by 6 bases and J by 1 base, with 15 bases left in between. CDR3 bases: TGTGCCAGTAGCAACCTGGGTCACGCGAACACTGAAGCTTTCTTT. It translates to CASSNLGHANTEAFF.

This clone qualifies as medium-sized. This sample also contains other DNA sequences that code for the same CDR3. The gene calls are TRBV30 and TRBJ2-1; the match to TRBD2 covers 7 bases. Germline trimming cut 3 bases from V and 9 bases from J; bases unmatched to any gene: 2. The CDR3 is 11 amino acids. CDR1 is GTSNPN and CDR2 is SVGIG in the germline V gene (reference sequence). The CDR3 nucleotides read TGTGCCTGGAGCGGGGAGGGTGAGCAGTTCTTC. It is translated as CAWSGEGEQFF.

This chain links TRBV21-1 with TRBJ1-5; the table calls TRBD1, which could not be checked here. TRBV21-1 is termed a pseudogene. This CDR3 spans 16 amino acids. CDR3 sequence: CARQLVGHLSNQPQHF. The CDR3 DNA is TGTGCCCGCCAGCTTGTGGGACACCTTAGCAATCAGCCCCAGCATTTT.

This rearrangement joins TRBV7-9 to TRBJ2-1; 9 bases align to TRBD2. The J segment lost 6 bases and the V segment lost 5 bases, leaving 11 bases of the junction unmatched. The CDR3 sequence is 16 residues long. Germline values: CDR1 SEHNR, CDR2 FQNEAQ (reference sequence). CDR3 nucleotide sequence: TGTGCCAGCAGCCCAAGGGGTAGCGGGGGCCTCAATGAGCAGTTCTTC. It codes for CASSPRGSGGLNEQFF. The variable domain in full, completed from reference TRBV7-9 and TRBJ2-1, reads DTGVSQNPRHKITKRGQNVTFRCDPISEHNRLYWYRQTLGQGPEFLTYFQNEAQLEKSRLLSDRFSAERPKGSFSTLEIQRTEQGDSAMYLCASSPRGSGGLNEQFFGPGTRLTVL.

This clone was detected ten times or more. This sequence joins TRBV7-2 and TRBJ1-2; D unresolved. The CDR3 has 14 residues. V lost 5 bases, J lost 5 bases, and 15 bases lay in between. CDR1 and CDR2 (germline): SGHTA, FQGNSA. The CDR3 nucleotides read TGTGCCAGCAGCCGGACGGCGGGTCTTTATGGCTACACCTTC. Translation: CASSRTAGLYGYTF. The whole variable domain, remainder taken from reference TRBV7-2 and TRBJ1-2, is GAGVSQSPSNKVTEKGKDVELRCDPISGHTALYWYRQSLGQGLEFLIYFQGNSAPDKSGLPSDRFSAERTGGSVSTLTIQRTQQEDSAVYLCASSRTAGLYGYTFGSGTRLTVV.

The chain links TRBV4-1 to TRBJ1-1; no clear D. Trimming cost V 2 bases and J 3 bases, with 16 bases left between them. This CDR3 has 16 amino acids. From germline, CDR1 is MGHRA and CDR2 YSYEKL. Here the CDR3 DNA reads TGCGCCAGCAGCCAACCAATATGGCCCCGAGACACTGAAGCTTTCTTT. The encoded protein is CASSQPIWPRDTEAFF.

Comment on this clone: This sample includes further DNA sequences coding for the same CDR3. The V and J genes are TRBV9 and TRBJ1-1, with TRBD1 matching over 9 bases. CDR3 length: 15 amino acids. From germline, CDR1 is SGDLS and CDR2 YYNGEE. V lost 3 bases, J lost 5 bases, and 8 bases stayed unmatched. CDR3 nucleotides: TGTGCCAGCAGCGCGCAACAGGGGGCATGGACTGAAGCTTTCTTT. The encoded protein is CASSAQQGAWTEAFF. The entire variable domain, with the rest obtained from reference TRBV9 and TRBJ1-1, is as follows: DSGVTQTPKHLITATGQRVTLRCSPRSGDLSVYWYQQSLDQGLQFLIQYYNGEERAKGNILERFSAQQFPDLHSELNLSSLELGDSALYFCASSAQQGAWTEAFFGQGTRLTVV.

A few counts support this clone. In nucleotides, the CDR3 is TGTGCCGCACAGGGGGGTAACAATTCACCCCTCCACTTT. Residues: CAAQGGNNSPLHF. The V and J genes are TRBV28 and TRBJ1-6; 8 nucleotides align to TRBD1. CDR3 length equals 13 residues. With V trimmed by 11 bases and J by 7 bases, 7 bases remained unmatched. Germline CDR1 and CDR2: MDHEN and SYDVKM.

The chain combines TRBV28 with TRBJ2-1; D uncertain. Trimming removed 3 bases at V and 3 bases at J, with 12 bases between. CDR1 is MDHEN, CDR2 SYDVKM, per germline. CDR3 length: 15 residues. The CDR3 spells CASSFSRTYYNEQFF. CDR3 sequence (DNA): TGTGCCAGCAGTTTTTCCAGAACATACTACAATGAGCAGTTCTTC.

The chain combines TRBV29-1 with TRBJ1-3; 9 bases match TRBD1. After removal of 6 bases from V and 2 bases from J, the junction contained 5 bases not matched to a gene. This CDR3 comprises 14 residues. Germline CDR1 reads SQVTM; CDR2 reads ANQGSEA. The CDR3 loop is CSVNGQGTGNTIYF. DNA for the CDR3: TGCAGCGTAAACGGACAGGGGACTGGAAACACCATATATTTT.

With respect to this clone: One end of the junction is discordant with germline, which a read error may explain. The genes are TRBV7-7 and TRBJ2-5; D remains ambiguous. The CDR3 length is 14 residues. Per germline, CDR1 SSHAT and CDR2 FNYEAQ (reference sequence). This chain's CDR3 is CASSPGGNRETQYF. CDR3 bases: TGTGCTAGCAGCCCGGGTGGCAATCGGGAGACCCAGTACTTC.